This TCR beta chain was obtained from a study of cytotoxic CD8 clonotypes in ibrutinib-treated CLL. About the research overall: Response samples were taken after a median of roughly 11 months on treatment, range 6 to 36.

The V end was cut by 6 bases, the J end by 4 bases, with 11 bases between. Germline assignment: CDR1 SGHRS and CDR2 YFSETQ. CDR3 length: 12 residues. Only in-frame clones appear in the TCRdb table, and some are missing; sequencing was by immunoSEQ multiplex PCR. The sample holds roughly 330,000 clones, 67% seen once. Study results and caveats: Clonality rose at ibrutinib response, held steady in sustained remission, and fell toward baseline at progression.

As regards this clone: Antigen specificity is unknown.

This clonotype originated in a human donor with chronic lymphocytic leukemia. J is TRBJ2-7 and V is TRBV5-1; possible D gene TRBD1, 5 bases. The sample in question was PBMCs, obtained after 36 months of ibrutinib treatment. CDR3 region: CASNSQGYEQYF. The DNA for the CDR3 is TGCGCCAGCAACTCCCAGGGATACGAGCAGTACTTC.